One sample yielded the 20 T cell receptor beta chains listed below, sequenced in a study of blood T cells in healthy people across ages. Together with a sample-barcoded 5' primer, a J-beta primer mix was included in a second PCR lasting roughly 6 to 12 cycles. TCRdb re-called the 5' RACE reads through MiXCR, storing one row per CDR3 protein. The sample consists of fewer than 1,200,000 distinct CDR3 sequences, approximately 26% of them appearing once. Another study also made use of these data, one on T cells of mothers and their children.

The sample comprised blood. The receptors shown here come from a girl aged 2 to 9 in good health.

The rearrangement links TRBV20-1 to TRBJ1-4, with 7 bases lining up with TRBD1. V lost 6 bases and J lost 8; bases outside the gene matches: 15. This CDR3 contains 15 residues. The germline V gene encodes CDR1 DFQATT and CDR2 SNEGSKA (reference sequence). The CDR3 DNA reads TGCAGTGCCCTGGACAGGCCAACCAGTCGGGAAAAACTGTTTTTT. Translated, it gives CSALDRPTSREKLFF.

V usage is TRBV5-1 and J usage is TRBJ2-1, with TRBD2 matching over 11 bases. With 5 bases clipped from V and 2 bases from J, the junction kept 6 bases outside the gene matches. Germline V gives CDR1 SGHRS, CDR2 YFSETQ. This CDR3 has 16 amino acids. The CDR3 nucleotides are TGCGCCAGCAGGGAAAGACTAGCGGGGCCCTACAATGAGCAGTTCTTC. Protein sequence: CASRERLAGPYNEQFF.

V is TRBV24-1 and J is TRBJ2-3, with D perhaps matching TRBD2 (6 bases). Germline V gene data show CDR1 as KGHDR and CDR2 as SFDVKD. The CDR3 consists of 15 residues. The V and J ends lost 0 bases and 6 bases respectively, with 12 bases between them. The CDR3 sequence is CATSDLIGGEDTQYF. CDR3 nucleotide sequence: TGTGCCACCAGTGATTTGATCGGGGGAGAGGATACGCAGTATTTT.

The chain employs TRBV12-3 or TRBV12-4 and TRBJ1-2; D unresolved. The CDR3 spans 15 residues. The ends were cut back, 6 bases at V and 8 bases at J, with 22 bases in the middle. The CDR3 DNA reads as TGTGCCAGCAGCCAAGTCATTCGTGACGGTATAGGCTACACCTTC. Its translation: CASSQVIRDGIGYTF.

This clonotype was seen only a few times. The V gene is TRBV3-1, the J gene TRBJ2-5; D may be TRBD1 or TRBD2 (6 bases each). CDR1 is LGHDT and CDR2 is YNNKEL in the germline V gene (reference sequence). Trimming left V 0 bases short and J 2 bases short, with 13 bases between. CDR3 length: 16 amino acids. CDR3 in amino acids: CASSQDRGPTQETQYF. The CDR3 bases are TGTGCCAGCAGCCAAGACCGGGGGCCAACTCAAGAGACCCAGTACTTC.

This clonotype came up a few times. V gene TRBV7-2 combines with J gene TRBJ1-4; D remains unclear. In germline, CDR1 is SGHTA, CDR2 FQGNSA. CDR3 size: 14 residues. Trimming removed 2 bases from V and 11 bases from J, with 15 bases in between. The CDR3 reads CASSLFPEPTKLFF. DNA for the CDR3: TGTGCCAGCAGCTTATTCCCGGAACCCACGAAACTGTTTTTT.

The chain combines TRBV13 with TRBJ2-3, with TRBD1 matching over 9 bases. Germline assignment: CDR1 PRHDT and CDR2 FYEKMQ (reference sequence). J was trimmed by 4 bases and V by 5 bases; bases with no gene match: 4. This CDR3 contains 14 residues. DNA of the CDR3: TGTGCCAGCAGCGAACAGGGGGCCCCAGATACGCAGTATTTT. Its protein product is CASSEQGAPDTQYF.

The chain is built from TRBV27 and TRBJ1-5; D is unresolved. Germline V CDR1 and CDR2: MNHEY, SMNVEV (reference sequence). There are 15 residues in the CDR3. Trimming stripped 2 bases from V and 4 bases from J, with 12 bases between. DNA of the CDR3: TGTGCCAGCAGTTTAGTAGGGAGCCTTAATCAGCCCCAGCATTTT. It encodes CASSLVGSLNQPQHF.

This clonotype was detected a few times. This chain's CDR3 is CAISESGATSGNTIYF. The DNA of the CDR3 is TGTGCCATCAGTGAGTCAGGGGCGACCTCTGGAAACACCATATATTTT. V usage is TRBV10-3 and J usage is TRBJ1-3; a weak D match, TRBD1 (5 bases). Germline V gene lookup returns CDR1 ENHRY and CDR2 SYGVKD. CDR3 size: 16 residues. V was trimmed by 0 bases and J by 0 bases, leaving 9 bases between them.

This clonotype came up a few times. This chain connects TRBV7-2 to TRBJ1-3, with D hard to call. V lost 5 bases to trimming and J lost 0 bases, with 14 bases between them. The CDR3 is 16 residues long. Germline-derived CDR1 and CDR2 are SGHTA and FQGNSA. The CDR3, as DNA: TGTGCCAGCAGCCTAACCTCGGACCCCTCTGGAAACACCATATATTTT. It codes for CASSLTSDPSGNTIYF.

The table lists this clonotype with a few counts. The chain couples TRBV29-1 to TRBJ1-2; no reliable D call. Germline-derived CDR1 and CDR2 are SQVTM and ANQGSEA. Trimming pared 4 bases from V and 8 bases from J, leaving 17 bases between. The CDR3 consists of 13 residues. DNA for the CDR3: TGCAGCGTTGTTTTGCGATTGGCCGGGGGCTACACCTTC. This translates into CSVVLRLAGGYTF.

This clonotype showed up just a few times. The chain carries TRBV21-1 and TRBJ1-2. TRBV21-1 is listed as a pseudogene. CDR3 length: 11 residues. The CDR3: CASRAYYGYTF. The DNA for the CDR3 is TGTGCCAGCAGAGCCTACTATGGCTACACCTTC.

This clonotype was seen a handful of times. The chain employs TRBV7-9 and TRBJ2-1; TRBD1 matches at 11 bases. The germline V gene encodes CDR1 SEHNR and CDR2 FQNEAQ (reference sequence). V gave up 6 bases and J gave up 7 bases; unmatched junction bases: 5. The CDR3 is 14 residues long. The CDR3 nucleotides read TGTGCCAGCAGTGGACAGGGGGCAAGAAATGAGCAGTTCTTC. Protein sequence: CASSGQGARNEQFF.

This clonotype showed up just a few times. The V gene is TRBV6-6, the J gene TRBJ2-5; TRBD2 agrees at 10 bases. The DNA end favors TRBJ2-1, so the J call may be wrong. CDR3 size: 16 residues. In germline, CDR1 is MNHNY, CDR2 SVGAGI (reference sequence). Here the CDR3 reads CASSQPLAGVTNEQFF. The CDR3 DNA sequence: TGTGCCAGCAGCCAACCTCTAGCGGGAGTTACCAATGAGCAGTTCTTC.

The chain couples TRBV28 to TRBJ2-1; D not certain. The assigned J gene may be wrong: the sequence end matches TRBJ2-7 better. The CDR3 has 13 residues. Germline lookup yields CDR1 MDHEN and CDR2 SYDVKM. In DNA form, the CDR3 reads TGTGCCAGCAGAGTTAGTCCAGCTTACGAGCAGTACTTC. This gives the protein CASRVSPAYEQYF.

This clonotype has only a few counts. This rearrangement joins TRBV7-2 to TRBJ2-5; perhaps TRBD1 as D (5 bases). The assigned J gene may be wrong: the sequence end matches TRBJ2-7 better. In germline, CDR1 is SGHTA, CDR2 FQGNSA. The CDR3 loop spans 13 amino acids. The CDR3 DNA is TGTGCCAGCAACAAGAGAACAGGCGGCGAGCAGTACTTC. Translation: CASNKRTGGEQYF.

V and J are TRBV19 and TRBJ1-1; D not resolved. V was cut by 4 bases and J by 5 bases, with 17 bases left in between. In germline, CDR1 is LNHDA, CDR2 SQIVND (reference sequence). The CDR3 is 15 residues long. CDR3 protein: CASSKVELPGTEAFF. The CDR3 DNA sequence: TGTGCCAGTAGTAAAGTCGAACTACCGGGAACTGAAGCTTTCTTT.

This clonotype was picked up a small number of times. The J gene is TRBJ2-3, the V gene TRBV7-6; 10 bases are shared with TRBD2. CDR1 and CDR2 (germline): SGHVS, FNYEAQ. The CDR3 has 18 amino acids. J lost 2 bases, V lost 3 bases, and 11 bases had no gene match. CDR3 sequence reads: CASSFGLAAGTDTDTQYF. The CDR3 DNA sequence: TGTGCCAGCAGCTTCGGACTAGCGGCAGGGACTGACACAGATACGCAGTATTTT.

This clonotype was seen only a few times. The chain recombines TRBV29-1 with TRBJ2-1; D is undetermined. The CDR3 covers 13 residues. Between the trimmed V and J ends, which lost 3 bases and 9 bases, there was a span of 15 bases. The V gene's germline CDR1 is SQVTM and CDR2 ANQGSEA. CDR3 protein: CSVDRMELGEQFF. In DNA form, the CDR3 reads TGCAGCGTTGACCGGATGGAATTGGGTGAGCAGTTCTTC.

This clonotype was detected only a few times. The V call is TRBV29-1, the J call TRBJ2-5, with 8 bases lining up with TRBD1. Looked up from germline, CDR1 is SQVTM and CDR2 is ANQGSEA. The CDR3 spans 15 residues. The trim removed 2 bases at V and 1 base at J, leaving 6 bases unmatched. CDR3 sequence: CSVEPGQAVQETQYF. CDR3 sequence (DNA): TGCAGCGTTGAACCGGGACAGGCTGTCCAAGAGACCCAGTACTTC.